The clone carrying this T cell receptor beta chain was counted between two and nine times. The germline V and J ends were trimmed by 0 bases and 2 bases, with 10 bases remaining between them. Germline CDR1 SGDLS, CDR2 YYNGEE. The CDR3 consists of 15 residues. TCRdb re-derived calls from the 5' RACE reads in MiXCR, one entry per CDR3 protein. The data hold 550,000 to 600,000 distinct CDR3 sequences, with roughly 22% observed a single time. The sample is drawn from a study of T-cell memory formation after mild COVID-19. The rearrangement uses TRBV9 and TRBJ2-3; maybe TRBD2 (6 bases). Sample: PBMCs or a T cell subset sorted from them (not recorded which). The TCR sequence derives from an adult woman who had mild COVID-19 (a few samples of this study predate the infection). Cell type and time point are not known. CDR3 sequence (DNA): TGTGCCAGCAGCGTAGACGGGGGTGACACAGATACGCAGTATTTT. Encoded protein: CASSVDGGDTDTQYF. The variable domain in full, completed from reference TRBV9 and TRBJ2-3, reads DSGVTQTPKHLITATGQRVTLRCSPRSGDLSVYWYQQSLDQGLQFLIQYYNGEERAKGNILERFSAQQFPDLHSELNLSSLELGDSALYFCASSVDGGDTDTQYFGPGTRLTVL.